A single sample gave rise to the 14 T cell receptor beta chains below, sequenced in a study of Ad26.COV2.S vaccination and SARS-CoV-2 variants. Generated by immunoSEQ multiplex PCR, the TCRdb table keeps only in-frame clones and is missing some. The data hold about 420,000 clones, with roughly 90% observed a single time. The treatment: some 19 received Ad26.COV2.S at low or high dose, single or two shots; about 5 received placebo; per-sample allocation not given. Sampling was performed 63 days after the first vaccine or placebo injection. The sample was peripheral blood, taken in a trial of Ad26.COV2.S vaccine versus placebo. All receptors come from a person aged 18-65 years who received the Ad26.COV2.S COVID-19 vaccine or a placebo.

This clone was picked up one time. The V gene is TRBV11-2, the J gene TRBJ1-6; the D gene is possibly TRBD1 (6 bases). The germline V gene encodes CDR1 SGHAT and CDR2 FQNNGV. Trimming shortened V by 3 bases and J by 10 bases, and 19 bases separated the two germline ends. The CDR3 is made up of 16 amino acids. The CDR3 spells CASSLGRTGWDSPLHF. In DNA, the CDR3 is TGTGCCAGCAGCTTGGGACGTACAGGGTGGGACTCACCCCTCCACTTT.

This clone was seen once. V is TRBV21-1 and J is TRBJ1-5. TRBV21-1 is described as a pseudogene. The CDR3 runs 17 residues. The CDR3 protein is CASSPRERGWSNQPQHF. The CDR3, as DNA: TGTGCCAGCAGCCCCAGAGAGCGGGGGTGGAGCAATCAGCCCCAGCATTTT.

The chain carries TRBV15 and TRBJ2-7; tentative D call: TRBD1 (6 bases). Germline-derived CDR1 and CDR2 are LNHNV and YYDKDF (reference sequence). V was trimmed by 1 base and J by 2 bases, leaving 9 bases between them. The CDR3 runs to 14 residues. CDR3 DNA sequence: TGTGCCACCAGCAGAGGTGACAGGACCTACGAGCAGTACTTC. This translates into CATSRGDRTYEQYF. Full variable domain (outside the CDR3, taken from reference TRBV15 and TRBJ2-7): DAMVIQNPRYQVTQFGKPVTLSCSQTLNHNVMYWYQQKSSQAPKLLFHYYDKDFNNEADTPDNFQSRRPNTSFCFLDIRSPGLGDTAMYLCATSRGDRTYEQYFGPGTRLTVT.

The V call is TRBV7-2, the J call TRBJ1-5; D perhaps matches TRBD1 (6 bases). The CDR3 loop spans 15 amino acids. CDR1 and CDR2 (germline): SGHTA, FQGNSA. The germline V and J ends were trimmed by 5 bases and 6 bases, with 17 bases remaining between them. This chain's CDR3 is CASSPKGGITQPQHF. The DNA of the CDR3 is TGTGCCAGCAGCCCCAAGGGGGGTATCACTCAGCCCCAGCATTTT.

The CDR3 DNA is TGCGCCAGCAGCTCAACCGGGACATCGACCTACGAGCAGTACTTC. Translating it yields CASSSTGTSTYEQYF. The chain employs TRBV5-1 and TRBJ2-7; possible D gene TRBD1, 6 bases. Germline lookup yields CDR1 SGHRS and CDR2 YFSETQ. The V gene lost 3 bases and the J gene lost 2 bases, with 15 bases spanning the gap. The CDR3 sequence is 15 residues long. The whole variable domain, remainder taken from reference TRBV5-1 and TRBJ2-7, is KAGVTQTPRYLIKTRGQQVTLSCSPISGHRSVSWYQQTPGQGLQFLFEYFSETQRNKGNFPGRFSGRQFSNSRSEMNVSTLELGDSALYLCASSSTGTSTYEQYFGPGTRLTVT.

The genes are TRBV29-1 and TRBJ2-5, with 9 bases that match TRBD2. Germline V CDR1 and CDR2: SQVTM, ANQGSEA. This CDR3 comprises 14 residues. J was trimmed by 1 base and V by 4 bases; bases with no gene match: 4. The CDR3, as DNA: TGCAGCGTTGCTGGGCGGGGGGGCCAAGAGACCCAGTACTTC. Its protein is CSVAGRGGQETQYF.

This chain joins TRBV21-1 and TRBJ1-3; the D call TRBD1 from the table was never checked on the DNA. TRBV21-1 is a pseudogene segment. The CDR3 runs 18 residues. CDR3 region: CASSKEGQASYSGNTIYF. For the CDR3, the DNA is TGTGCCAGCAGCAAAGAGGGACAGGCCTCATACTCTGGAAACACCATATATTTT.

This rearrangement joins TRBV7-2 to TRBJ2-7; D is ambiguous. Trimming took off 7 bases at V and 0 bases at J, with 13 bases between the two ends. CDR1 is SGHTA, CDR2 FQGNSA, per germline. CDR3 length: 14 amino acids. The CDR3 protein is CASKDLVSSYEQYF. The CDR3 DNA follows: TGTGCCAGCAAAGATTTGGTGAGCTCCTACGAGCAGTACTTC. The variable domain in full, with the rest retrieved from reference TRBV7-2 and TRBJ2-7, is GAGVSQSPSNKVTEKGKDVELRCDPISGHTALYWYRQSLGQGLEFLIYFQGNSAPDKSGLPSDRFSAERTGGSVSTLTIQRTQQEDSAVYLCASKDLVSSYEQYFGPGTRLTVT.

V usage is TRBV9 and J usage is TRBJ1-2; D might be TRBD1 (5 bases). V shed 0 bases and J shed 2 bases, with 8 bases lying between them. CDR1 SGDLS and CDR2 YYNGEE come from the germline V gene. This CDR3 has 14 residues. The CDR3 nucleotides read TGTGCCAGCAGCGTAGGTCCAGGGAACTATGGCTACACCTTC. Its protein is CASSVGPGNYGYTF.

This clone was observed a handful of times. V gene TRBV7-9 combines with J gene TRBJ1-6, with 7 positions matching TRBD1. Per germline, CDR1 SEHNR and CDR2 FQNEAQ (reference sequence). The CDR3 runs 14 residues. V lost 5 bases, J lost 9 bases, and 7 bases stayed unmatched. CDR3: CASSHRQGGSPLHF. CDR3 in DNA: TGTGCCAGCAGCCACCGACAGGGTGGTTCACCCCTCCACTTT.

The V gene is TRBV9, the J gene TRBJ1-3, with TRBD1 matching 8 bases. The germline V gene encodes CDR1 SGDLS and CDR2 YYNGEE. J lost 7 bases, V lost 3 bases, and 3 bases had no gene match. The length of the CDR3 is 13 residues. The CDR3 sequence is CASSGTGRNTIYF. The CDR3 DNA reads TGTGCCAGCAGCGGGACAGGGAGGAACACCATATATTTT.

The chain combines TRBV9 with TRBJ1-4; D ambiguous. Deletions cut 0 bases from V and 7 bases from J, with 16 bases between. The CDR3 runs 16 residues. The germline V gene encodes CDR1 SGDLS and CDR2 YYNGEE. The CDR3 DNA is TGTGCCAGCAGCGTAGACCCAACCGGGAAGGGTGAAAAACTGTTTTTT. Translation gives CASSVDPTGKGEKLFF.

The chain recombines TRBV7-2 with TRBJ2-3; D might be TRBD1 (6 bases). Germline V gene lookup returns CDR1 SGHTA and CDR2 FQGNSA. Trimming pared 5 bases from V and 2 bases from J, leaving 14 bases between. This CDR3 region has 15 residues. The CDR3 spells CASSPVGTTTDTQYF. In DNA, the CDR3 is TGTGCCAGCAGCCCCGTGGGGACAACCACAGATACGCAGTATTTT. Full variable domain (missing parts from reference TRBV7-2 and TRBJ2-3): GAGVSQSPSNKVTEKGKDVELRCDPISGHTALYWYRQSLGQGLEFLIYFQGNSAPDKSGLPSDRFSAERTGGSVSTLTIQRTQQEDSAVYLCASSPVGTTTDTQYFGPGTRLTVL.

This chain connects TRBV27 to TRBJ2-7, with D maybe TRBD2 (6 bases). Trimming left V 5 bases short and J 0 bases short, with 8 bases between. CDR3 length: 13 residues. Germline V CDR1 and CDR2: MNHEY, SMNVEV (reference sequence). The CDR3 DNA is TGTGCCAGCAGTGTGGGGGGCTCCTACGAGCAGTACTTC. The encoded protein is CASSVGGSYEQYF.